This T cell receptor beta chain is from a study of T cell responses to AZD1222 COVID-19 vaccine. Germline-derived CDR1 and CDR2 are WNHNN and SYGVQD (reference sequence). Trimming pared 6 bases from V and 0 bases from J, leaving 13 bases between. The CDR3 totals 15 residues. Study outcomes and limitations: Vaccine-related CD4 TCRs covered spike, predominating at 160-218 and 743-854.

As to this clone: What it recognizes is unknown.

Repertoires were generated with immunoSEQ multiplex PCR, while TCRdb's copy carries only in-frame clones and drops some. The repertoire holds 40,000 to 45,000 clones, with around 80% as singletons. The chain combines TRBV10-1 with TRBJ2-3; possibly TRBD1 or TRBD2 for D (5 bases each). The specimen was peripheral blood, collected 28 days after the second dose of the MenACWY control vaccine. This clonotype was obtained from an adult who received the MenACWY meningococcal vaccine as a control. CDR3 DNA sequence: TGCGCCAGCAGCCCGGGACGGACTAGCACAGATACGCAGTATTTT. Amino acid sequence: CASSPGRTSTDTQYF.